This T cell receptor beta chain comes out of a study of control samples from healthy donors and cancer patients. The data were produced by immunoSEQ multiplex PCR, yet TCRdb's version contains in-frame clones alone and is incomplete. Here the sample spans some 150,000 clones, more than 85% being singletons. The CDR3 is 14 amino acids. Germline loops: CDR1 KGHSH, CDR2 LQKENI. V lost 2 bases and J lost 5, with 13 bases in between. Sequencing was performed on blood. This sequence originates from a man in his forties or fifties in good health. The chain links TRBV18 to TRBJ2-7; TRBD1 might be the D (7 bases). The CDR3 loop reads CASSPSRGVDEQYF. The DNA for the CDR3 is TGTGCCAGCTCACCAAGCAGGGGGGTAGACGAGCAGTACTTC.